The text below deals with one T cell receptor beta chain. Its cognate antigen is unknown. Time point in this sample: week 5, during vaccination. Each vaccine dose was 300 ug of mutant IDH1 20-mer peptide, with topical imiquimod. Produced via immunoSEQ multiplex PCR; TCRdb's table is partial and in-frame only. The data contain 50,000 to 55,000 clones, around 80% of them singletons. These data belong to a study of a mutant IDH1 vaccine in newly diagnosed glioma. On the study more broadly: In weeks 1, 3, 5, 7, 11, 15, 19 and 23, patients were vaccinated. Treated patients had a mean age of around 40 years and an approximately 62% male, 37.5% female split. Study-wide findings and caveats: Vaccine-induced immune responses occurred in 93.3% of patients.

Trimming stripped 3 bases from V and 10 bases from J, with 15 bases between. Per germline, CDR1 LNHNV and CDR2 YYDKDF (reference sequence). This CDR3 is 14 amino acids long. This specimen consisted of PBMCs, obtained from a glioma patient whose treatment included an IDH1 peptide vaccine. This clonotype was obtained from a man aged 45-65 years with glioma. The chain employs TRBV15 and TRBJ1-4; a possible D gene is TRBD1 (5 bases). CDR3 sequence reads: CATSRETGGVKLFF. The CDR3 DNA is TGTGCCACCAGCAGGGAAACAGGCGGGGTAAAACTGTTTTTT.